The 27 T cell receptor beta chains below all came from one sample that was sequenced in a study of shared T cell receptors in the human thymus. Only in-frame clones appear in the TCRdb table, and some are missing; sequencing was by immunoSEQ multiplex PCR. Of some 700,000 clones listed, roughly 88% are singletons. A further study also used this sample, focusing on human thymus T cells.

Material for sequencing was thymocytes. These receptors were obtained from a girl in the first two years of life with a congenital heart defect.

The chain has TRBV7-2 and TRBJ2-7; 10 positions agree with TRBD2. Trimming removed 5 bases from V and 0 bases from J; junction bases left unmatched: 7. CDR1 is SGHTA and CDR2 is FQGNSA in the germline V gene. The CDR3 consists of 16 residues. The CDR3 region has the DNA TGTGCCAGCAGCCCCATGGGACTAGCGCTCTCCTACGAGCAGTACTTC. Translation: CASSPMGLALSYEQYF.

The rearrangement links TRBV15 to TRBJ1-3; 8 nucleotides align to TRBD1. From germline, CDR1 is LNHNV and CDR2 YYDKDF (reference sequence). The CDR3 extends over 17 amino acids. With V trimmed by 1 base and J by 1 base, 6 bases remained unmatched. The CDR3 loop is CATSRVNRGNSGNTIYF. The CDR3 DNA reads TGTGCCACCAGCAGAGTGAACAGGGGGAATTCTGGAAACACCATATATTTT.

The table lists this clone with a few counts. This sequence joins TRBV9 and TRBJ2-3, with TRBD1 matching 9 bases. Trimming took 2 bases from V and 6 from J; bases not matched to a gene: 7. From germline, CDR1 is SGDLS and CDR2 YYNGEE. This CDR3 is 15 amino acids long. The CDR3 reads CASSVRDRVSDTQYF. As DNA, the CDR3 is TGTGCCAGCAGCGTCCGGGACAGGGTTTCGGATACGCAGTATTTT. Using reference TRBV9 and TRBJ2-3 for the parts outside the CDR3, the full variable domain is DSGVTQTPKHLITATGQRVTLRCSPRSGDLSVYWYQQSLDQGLQFLIQYYNGEERAKGNILERFSAQQFPDLHSELNLSSLELGDSALYFCASSVRDRVSDTQYFGPGTRLTVL.

The chain links TRBV4-3 to TRBJ1-1; the D is unclear. This CDR3 is 17 amino acids long. Trimming took 1 base from V and 8 from J, leaving 23 bases between them. Germline assignment: CDR1 LGHNA and CDR2 YSLEER. The DNA for the CDR3 is TGCGCCAGCAGCCAAGGCGGGCAGTCCCGACTAAGTGGAGAAGCTTTCTTT. Translation gives CASSQGGQSRLSGEAFF.

The chain uses TRBV19 and TRBJ1-1, with D perhaps TRBD1 (6 bases). Germline V gene sequence: CDR1 LNHDA, CDR2 SQIVND (reference sequence). V was pared by 7 bases and J by 5 bases, with 14 bases between. The CDR3 contains 13 residues. CDR3: CASNRVMGTEAFF. The DNA for the CDR3 is TGTGCCAGTAACAGGGTAATGGGGACTGAAGCTTTCTTT.

The rearrangement uses TRBV4-1 and TRBJ1-2, with no clear D. The CDR3 consists of 14 residues. Germline CDR1 reads MGHRA; CDR2 reads YSYEKL. Trimming took off 1 base at V and 4 bases at J, with 10 bases between the two ends. CDR3 sequence (DNA): TGCGCCAGCAGCCAAGTCCCTCGCGGCTATGGCTACACCTTC. Encoded protein: CASSQVPRGYGYTF.

Written as DNA, the CDR3 is TGCAGCGCTGTGGTCAGGGGTCAAAACATTCAGTACTTC. Translation: CSAVVRGQNIQYF. The chain uses TRBV29-1 and TRBJ2-4; the D gene is possibly TRBD1 (6 bases). The germline V gene encodes CDR1 SQVTM and CDR2 ANQGSEA. The V and J ends lost 7 bases and 5 bases respectively, with 15 bases between them. CDR3 length: 13 amino acids.

This chain joins TRBV5-1 and TRBJ1-2, with D possibly TRBD1 on 5 matching bases. The germline CDR1 and CDR2 sequences are SGHRS and YFSETQ. V shed 2 bases and J shed 4 bases, with 15 bases lying between them. The CDR3 runs to 15 residues. CDR3 DNA sequence: TGCGCCAGCAGCTTAGCTGGGCTCGGGGGCTATGGCTACACCTTC. Translating it yields CASSLAGLGGYGYTF.

The CDR3, as DNA: TGTGCCAGCAGCTTAGGCTCAGAAGATAATTCACCCCTCCACTTT. Protein product: CASSLGSEDNSPLHF. V usage is TRBV7-8 and J usage is TRBJ1-6; D gene ambiguous. CDR3 length: 15 amino acids. The V end was cut by 1 base, the J end by 5 bases, with 9 bases between. Germline V lookup: CDR1 SGHVS, CDR2 FQNEAQ. The full variable domain, with the rest looked up from reference TRBV7-8 and TRBJ1-6, is GAGVSQSPRYKVAKRGQDVALRCDPISGHVSLFWYQQALGQGPEFLTYFQNEAQLDKSGLPSDRFFAERPEGSVSTLKIQRTQQEDSAVYLCASSLGSEDNSPLHFGNGTRLTVT.

The rearrangement joins TRBV11-2 to TRBJ2-1, with 8 bases aligning to TRBD1. Germline CDR1 reads SGHAT; CDR2 reads FQNNGV. With V trimmed by 3 bases and J by 5 bases, 12 bases remained unmatched. The CDR3 runs to 17 residues. Here the CDR3 reads CASSFLPHDRGHNEQFF. The CDR3 coding sequence is TGTGCCAGCAGCTTCCTCCCCCACGACAGGGGACACAATGAGCAGTTCTTC.

This clone appeared once. The chain combines TRBV10-3 with TRBJ2-3; a weak D match, TRBD1 (6 bases). Germline CDR1 and CDR2: ENHRY and SYGVKD. The V and J ends lost 6 bases and 1 base respectively, with 11 bases between them. The CDR3 extends over 14 amino acids. CDR3 region: CAIRGAGGTDTQYF. CDR3 nucleotide sequence: TGTGCCATCAGGGGGGCAGGAGGCACAGATACGCAGTATTTT.

The J gene is TRBJ1-5, the V gene TRBV15; D is ambiguous. CDR1 LNHNV and CDR2 YYDKDF come from the germline V gene (reference sequence). V lost 0 bases to trimming and J lost 4 bases, with 10 bases between them. CDR3 length equals 15 residues. The CDR3 spells CATSRDLRVNQPQHF. DNA of the CDR3: TGTGCCACCAGCAGAGATCTCCGGGTAAATCAGCCCCAGCATTTT. The full variable domain, rest sourced from reference TRBV15 and TRBJ1-5, is DAMVIQNPRYQVTQFGKPVTLSCSQTLNHNVMYWYQQKSSQAPKLLFHYYDKDFNNEADTPDNFQSRRPNTSFCFLDIRSPGLGDTAMYLCATSRDLRVNQPQHFGDGTRLSIL.

The rearrangement joins TRBV6-6 to TRBJ2-7, with 7 bases lining up with TRBD1. This CDR3 comprises 14 residues. The germline gives CDR1 MNHNY, CDR2 SVGAGI (reference sequence). V lost 6 bases to trimming and J lost 3 bases; unmatched junction nucleotides: 8. The CDR3 reads CASRHRDRGYEQYF. CDR3 sequence (DNA): TGTGCCAGCAGACACCGGGACAGAGGCTACGAGCAGTACTTC.

This chain joins TRBV28 and TRBJ1-1; 9 bases line up with TRBD1. Germline CDR1 and CDR2: MDHEN and SYDVKM. The CDR3 runs to 17 residues. The V gene end was trimmed by 4 bases and the J gene end by 1 base; junction bases not matched to a gene: 10. The chain's CDR3 is CASSSSGTGTPNTEAFF. Here the CDR3 DNA reads TGTGCCAGCAGTTCGTCCGGGACAGGGACTCCGAACACTGAAGCTTTCTTT.

The gene calls are TRBV5-1 and TRBJ1-2, with 11 bases that match TRBD1. The germline CDR1 and CDR2 sequences are SGHRS and YFSETQ. The junction had 8 bases not matched to a gene; V was cut back by 4 bases and J by 0 bases. The CDR3 runs 17 residues. The chain's CDR3 is CASSSGTGGHSNYGYTF. The DNA of the CDR3 is TGCGCCAGCAGCAGCGGGACAGGGGGACACTCTAACTATGGCTACACCTTC.

The chain uses TRBV12-5 and TRBJ2-1, with 11 bases fitting TRBD2. J lost 4 bases, V lost 0 bases, and 8 bases had no gene match. The germline V gene encodes CDR1 LGHNT and CDR2 FRNRAP. This CDR3 region has 18 residues. The CDR3 sequence is CASGLVLFSGGGYNEQFF. In DNA, the CDR3 is TGTGCTAGTGGTTTGGTACTTTTTAGCGGGGGGGGTTACAATGAGCAGTTCTTC.

This clone showed up just a few times. CDR3 sequence reads: CASSPGKRRGQGRGYTF. Written as DNA, the CDR3 is TGTGCCAGCTCACCCGGAAAGAGAAGGGGACAGGGTCGTGGCTACACCTTC. The rearrangement links TRBV18 to TRBJ1-2; 9 bases fit TRBD1. Germline V lookup: CDR1 KGHSH, CDR2 LQKENI. With 3 bases clipped from V and 7 bases from J, the junction kept 15 bases outside the gene matches. This CDR3 is 17 amino acids long.

The chain combines TRBV15 with TRBJ1-5; D is unresolved. V lost 5 bases, J lost 3 bases, and 11 bases lay in between. The CDR3 extends over 14 amino acids. Germline V gene sequence: CDR1 LNHNV, CDR2 YYDKDF (reference sequence). CDR3 bases: TGTGCCACCAGCTTTTGGGGAGACAATCAGCCCCAGCATTTT. Translated: CATSFWGDNQPQHF.

V usage is TRBV2 and J usage is TRBJ1-3; unclear D gene. From germline, CDR1 is SNHLY and CDR2 FYNNEI. Deletions cut 6 bases from V and 8 bases from J, with 23 bases between. CDR3 length: 16 amino acids. DNA for the CDR3: TGTGCCAGCAGGGGAGTGGACTCAAGGCCCATATACACCATATATTTT. Translation gives CASRGVDSRPIYTIYF.

V usage is TRBV28 and J usage is TRBJ1-2, with 9 bases matching TRBD1. V shed 5 bases, J shed 3 bases, and the junction held 22 bases outside the gene matches. This CDR3 has 20 residues. The germline V gene has CDR1 MDHEN and CDR2 SYDVKM. The chain's CDR3 is CASSPLYIRDRALRDYGYTF. Here the CDR3 DNA reads TGTGCCAGCAGTCCCCTTTATATCCGGGACAGGGCACTCCGGGACTATGGCTACACCTTC.

The chain uses TRBV27 and TRBJ1-5; D is undetermined. CDR3 length: 15 amino acids. Trimming removed 0 bases at V and 8 bases at J, with 14 bases between. Per the germline V gene, CDR1 is MNHEY and CDR2 is SMNVEV (reference sequence). The CDR3 DNA reads as TGTGCCAGCAGTTTATCGGGCGGGAGAAGGGAGCCCCAGCATTTT. Protein product: CASSLSGGRREPQHF.

CDR3 residues: CASSRGRGGSFDYTF. CDR3 in DNA: TGTGCCAGCAGCCGCGGGCGGGGGGGAAGCTTTGACTACACCTTC. This sequence joins TRBV7-9 and TRBJ1-2; possible D gene TRBD1, 5 bases. CDR1 SEHNR and CDR2 FQNEAQ come from the germline V gene (reference sequence). Trimming shortened V by 5 bases and J by 10 bases, and 23 bases separated the two germline ends. This CDR3 is built from 15 residues.

This rearrangement joins TRBV27 to TRBJ1-2, with a weak D call TRBD1 (6 bases). Trimming cost V 0 bases and J 7 bases, with 18 bases left between them. In germline, CDR1 is MNHEY, CDR2 SMNVEV (reference sequence). The CDR3 totals 16 residues. This chain's CDR3 is CASSLSTGGGSTGYTF. DNA of the CDR3: TGTGCCAGCAGTTTATCGACGGGGGGCGGATCGACTGGCTACACCTTC.

The chain joins TRBV10-1 to TRBJ1-3; TRBD1 is a possible D gene (5 bases). Trimming took 3 bases from V and 0 from J, leaving 15 bases between them. The germline gives CDR1 WNHNN, CDR2 SYGVQD (reference sequence). The CDR3 runs to 17 residues. Here the CDR3 DNA reads TGCGCCAGCAGTGACCCCGCGGCCGGGGGCTCTGGAAACACCATATATTTT. Amino acids: CASSDPAAGGSGNTIYF.

In this sample, this clone turned up once. The J gene is TRBJ2-6, the V gene TRBV5-8; D ambiguous. Germline loops: CDR1 SGHTS, CDR2 YDEGEE. Trimming pared 0 bases from V and 0 bases from J, leaving 10 bases between. The length of the CDR3 is 17 residues. CDR3 loop: CASSLALRSSGANVLTF. The CDR3, as DNA: TGTGCCAGCAGCTTGGCTCTCCGGAGCTCTGGGGCCAACGTCCTGACTTTC.

This chain links TRBV21-1 with TRBJ1-5; no DNA check was done on the table's D call, TRBD1. TRBV21-1 is annotated as a pseudogene. There are 18 residues in the CDR3. CDR3 loop: CASRRPTGELFSNQPQHF. CDR3 DNA sequence: TGTGCCAGCAGGAGGCCGACAGGGGAACTCTTTAGCAATCAGCCCCAGCATTTT.

The chain links TRBV5-5 to TRBJ2-2, with 7 positions matching TRBD2. CDR3 length equals 13 residues. V dropped 2 bases and J dropped 7; count of bases not matched to a gene: 2. In germline, CDR1 is SGHKS, CDR2 YYEKEE (reference sequence). The CDR3 is CASSLPGGGELFF. CDR3 coding DNA: TGTGCCAGCAGCTTACCGGGAGGCGGGGAGCTGTTTTTT.